Reported below is one T cell receptor beta chain. This sample was taken from a study of technical replicates of blood from a handful of donors. Produced via immunoSEQ multiplex PCR; TCRdb's table is partial and in-frame only. The table records 74,000 or so clones, roughly 93% of them present only once. V lost 0 bases to trimming and J lost 4 bases; unmatched junction nucleotides: 9. CDR1 and CDR2 (germline): SGDLS, YYNGEE. The CDR3 is 17 residues long. The sequenced material came from T cells isolated from PBMCs. The source is a human donor in good health. This chain joins TRBV9 and TRBJ2-2, with 7 nucleotides matching TRBD2. CDR3 nucleotides: TGTGCCAGCAGCGTAGACGCGGGGGTAATCGTCACCGGGGAGCTGTTTTTT. This gives the protein CASSVDAGVIVTGELFF.